This T cell receptor beta chain came from a study of Graves' ophthalmopathy and Graves' hyperthyroidism. Study-level background: Blood was drawn at initial diagnosis, before any treatment.

V trimming: 8 bases; J trimming: 4 bases; junction bases outside the gene matches: 9. CDR3 length: 15 amino acids. This clonotype has a count of ten or more. Its specificity is not known. RNA transcripts were the source from which TCR beta CDR3 regions were amplified. Scientists carried out first-round RT-PCR using HTBI primers and then a second-round multiplex PCR. One entry per CDR3 protein results from TCRdb running MiXCR on the multiplex PCR reads. The profile covers under 350,000 distinct CDR3 sequences, with about 17% appearing a single time and 12% taken by the ten largest. Moderate-to-severe activity, CAS ≥3, NOSPECS ≥4 and duration under 3 months were recorded for donors with ophthalmopathy. Certain patients were not enrolled. These were patients with other autoimmune diseases, uncontrolled infections, pregnancy or lactation. Study results and limitations: Blood shared most expanded thyroid clonotypes above 0.001 frequency.

The receptor's source is an adult man with Graves' ophthalmopathy. This chain links TRBV12-3 or TRBV12-4 with TRBJ2-2, with 8 positions matching TRBD2. Sequencing was performed on peripheral blood. This CDR3 is CASYTGLAGTGELFF. CDR3 coding DNA: TGTGCCAGCTATACGGGTCTAGCGGGCACCGGGGAGCTGTTTTTT.